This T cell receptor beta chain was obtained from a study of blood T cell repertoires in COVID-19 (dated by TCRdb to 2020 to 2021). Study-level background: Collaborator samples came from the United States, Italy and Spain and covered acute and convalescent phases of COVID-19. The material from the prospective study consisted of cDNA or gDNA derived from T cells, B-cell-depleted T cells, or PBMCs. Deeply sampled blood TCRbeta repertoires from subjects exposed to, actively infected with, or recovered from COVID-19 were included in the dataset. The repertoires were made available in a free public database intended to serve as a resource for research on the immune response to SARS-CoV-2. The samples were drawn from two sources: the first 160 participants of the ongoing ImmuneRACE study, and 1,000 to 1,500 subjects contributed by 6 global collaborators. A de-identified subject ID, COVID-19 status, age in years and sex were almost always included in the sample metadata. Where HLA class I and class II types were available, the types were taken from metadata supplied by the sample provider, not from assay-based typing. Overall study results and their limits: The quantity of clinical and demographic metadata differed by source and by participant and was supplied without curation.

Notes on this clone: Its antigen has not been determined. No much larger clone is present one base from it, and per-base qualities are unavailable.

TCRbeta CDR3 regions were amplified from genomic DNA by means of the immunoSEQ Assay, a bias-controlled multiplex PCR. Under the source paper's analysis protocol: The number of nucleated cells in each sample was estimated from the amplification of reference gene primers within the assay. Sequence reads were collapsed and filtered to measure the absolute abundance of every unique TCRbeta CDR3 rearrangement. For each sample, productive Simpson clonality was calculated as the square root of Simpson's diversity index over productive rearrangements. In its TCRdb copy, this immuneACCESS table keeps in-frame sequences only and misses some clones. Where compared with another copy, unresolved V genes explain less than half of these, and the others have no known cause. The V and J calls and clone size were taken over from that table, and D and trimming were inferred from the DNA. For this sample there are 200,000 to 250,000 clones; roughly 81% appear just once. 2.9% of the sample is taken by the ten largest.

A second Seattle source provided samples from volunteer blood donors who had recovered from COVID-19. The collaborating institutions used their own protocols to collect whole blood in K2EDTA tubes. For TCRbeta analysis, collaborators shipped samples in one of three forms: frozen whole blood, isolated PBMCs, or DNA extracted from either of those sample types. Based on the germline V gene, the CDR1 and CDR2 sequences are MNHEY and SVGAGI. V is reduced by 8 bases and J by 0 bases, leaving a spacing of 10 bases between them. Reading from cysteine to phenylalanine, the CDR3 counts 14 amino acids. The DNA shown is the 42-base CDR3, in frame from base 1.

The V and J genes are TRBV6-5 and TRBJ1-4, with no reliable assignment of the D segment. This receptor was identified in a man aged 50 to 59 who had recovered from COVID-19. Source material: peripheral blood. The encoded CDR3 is CASATGTTNEKLFF. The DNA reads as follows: TGTGCCAGCGCGACCGGGACAACTAATGAAAAACTGTTTTTT.